These 19 T cell receptor beta chains were sequenced from one sample in a study of blood T cell repertoires in COVID-19 (TCRdb year 2020). Library preparation used the immunoSEQ multiplex PCR assay. Drawn from immuneACCESS, this table holds only the in-frame rearrangements with V and J called that TCRdb kept. Clones are partly lost; checked studies trace under half to an unresolved V gene and leave the rest unexplained. The sample records some 40,000 clones, about 89% of which are singletons. 15% to 19% of the sample lies in the top ten. Sequenced material: peripheral blood. The receptors stem from a woman aged 25 to 39 in a cohort sampled during active COVID-19.

This clone has a single count. This rearrangement joins TRBV18 to TRBJ2-1, with D possibly being TRBD2 (6 bases). This CDR3 region has 14 residues. Germline V gene data show CDR1 as KGHSH and CDR2 as LQKENI. Trimming removed 4 bases at V and 1 base at J, with 8 bases between. CDR3 amino acids: CASSRGVSYNEQFF. The CDR3 DNA is TGTGCCAGCTCACGGGGGGTATCCTACAATGAGCAGTTCTTC.

V gene TRBV2 combines with J gene TRBJ2-7; 8 positions agree with TRBD1. CDR1 is SNHLY, CDR2 FYNNEI, per germline. V lost 5 bases to trimming and J lost 6 bases; unmatched junction nucleotides: 15. The CDR3 runs 16 residues. The CDR3 coding sequence is TGTGCCAGCAGTCCGCGCTTACCGGGACAGGATGGCGAGCAGTACTTC. As protein: CASSPRLPGQDGEQYF.

The V gene is TRBV4-3, the J gene TRBJ2-3; D is perhaps TRBD1 (5 bases). This CDR3 region has 15 residues. V was shortened by 1 base and J by 2 bases, with 10 bases between the two germline ends. Germline values: CDR1 LGHNA, CDR2 YSLEER. In DNA, the CDR3 is TGCGCCAGCAGCCAAGGGACAACCGACACAGATACGCAGTATTTT. Protein product: CASSQGTTDTDTQYF.

This clone has just one count. The gene calls are TRBV5-6 and TRBJ2-1, with D tentatively TRBD2 (6 bases). The CDR3 extends over 14 amino acids. The germline V and J ends were trimmed by 1 base and 7 bases, with 12 bases remaining between them. Per the germline V gene, CDR1 is SGHDT and CDR2 is YYEEEE. CDR3 protein: CASSLYGSNNEQFF. CDR3 sequence (DNA): TGTGCCAGCAGCTTGTACGGGAGTAATAATGAGCAGTTCTTC.

The V call is TRBV5-1, the J call TRBJ2-7, with 8 bases fitting TRBD1. Germline V gene data show CDR1 as SGHRS and CDR2 as YFSETQ. J was trimmed by 4 bases and V by 4 bases; bases with no gene match: 4. The CDR3 is 13 residues long. The DNA for the CDR3 is TGCGCCAGCAGCCAGCGACAGGGGTACGAGCAGTACTTC. This sequence encodes CASSQRQGYEQYF.

The rearrangement uses TRBV9 and TRBJ2-7; TRBD2 matches at 7 bases. J gave up 4 bases and V 2 bases, and 9 bases lay outside the gene matches. From germline, CDR1 is SGDLS and CDR2 YYNGEE. This CDR3 comprises 15 residues. CDR3 sequence: CASSVGGSSAYEQYF. In nucleotides, the CDR3 is TGTGCCAGCAGCGTGGGCGGGAGTTCGGCGTACGAGCAGTACTTC.

The rearrangement uses TRBV7-8 and TRBJ1-3; maybe TRBD1 (5 bases). V was shortened by 7 bases and J by 3 bases, with 19 bases between the two germline ends. Germline V gene sequence: CDR1 SGHVS, CDR2 FQNEAQ. This CDR3 comprises 16 residues. The CDR3, as DNA: TGTGCCAGCACCAATCGGGGGAAGGCTATTGGAAACACCATATATTTT. Translating gives CASTNRGKAIGNTIYF.

Of note for this clone: The junction differs from germline at one of its ends, possibly a read error. This chain joins TRBV7-7 and TRBJ2-5, with TRBD1 identical over 7 bases. The germline V gene encodes CDR1 SSHAT and CDR2 FNYEAQ (reference sequence). This CDR3 is 14 amino acids long. CDR3 sequence: CASSSRTGGETQYF. The CDR3 DNA follows: TGTGCTAGCAGCTCCCGGACAGGAGGAGAGACCCAGTACTTC.

V usage is TRBV19 and J usage is TRBJ1-2; the D is unclear. The CDR3 is 14 residues long. Trimming removed 8 bases from V and 4 bases from J, with 17 bases in between. Germline assignment: CDR1 LNHDA and CDR2 SQIVND (reference sequence). The CDR3 bases are TGTGCCAGTCGCGGGAGACGTTGGGTCTATGGCTACACCTTC. Translated, it gives CASRGRRWVYGYTF.

The rearrangement links TRBV27 to TRBJ2-7, with 10 bases fitting TRBD2. The assigned J gene may be wrong: the sequence end matches TRBJ2-5 better. CDR1 is MNHEY and CDR2 is SMNVEV in the germline V gene (reference sequence). This CDR3 comprises 13 residues. The CDR3 reads CASRLAGIKTQYF. CDR3 in DNA: TGTGCCAGCAGACTAGCGGGAATAAAGACCCAGTACTTC.

The V gene is TRBV18, the J gene TRBJ1-5; D is unresolved. The CDR3 extends over 13 amino acids. The V gene lost 6 bases and the J gene lost 2 bases, with 8 bases spanning the gap. CDR1 KGHSH and CDR2 LQKENI come from the germline V gene. The CDR3 DNA reads as TGTGCCAGCTCCCCTAGAGGCAATCAGCCCCAGCATTTT. Translated: CASSPRGNQPQHF.

V and J are TRBV11-2 and TRBJ2-5; TRBD1 agrees at 9 bases. The germline CDR1 and CDR2 sequences are SGHAT and FQNNGV. V lost 4 bases to trimming and J lost 5 bases; unmatched junction nucleotides: 11. The CDR3 contains 16 residues. The CDR3 loop is CASSSIRDRDVETQYF. As DNA, the CDR3 is TGTGCCAGCAGCTCAATCCGGGACAGGGATGTGGAGACCCAGTACTTC.

The chain joins TRBV10-2 to TRBJ1-5, with TRBD1 matching 10 bases. V dropped 6 bases and J dropped 6; count of bases not matched to a gene: 8. The CDR3 extends over 15 amino acids. The germline V gene encodes CDR1 WSHSY and CDR2 SAAADI. CDR3 sequence reads: CASRGAGTGVQPQHF. In nucleotides, the CDR3 is TGCGCCAGCAGGGGGGCTGGGACAGGGGTTCAGCCCCAGCATTTT.

The chain has TRBV11-2 and TRBJ1-6; maybe TRBD1 (6 bases). CDR3 size: 16 residues. Germline loops: CDR1 SGHAT, CDR2 FQNNGV. With 5 bases removed from V and 6 bases from J, the gap between germline ends came to 17 bases. Here the CDR3 DNA reads TGTGCCAGCAGCCCCCCCGGGGGGCGCAGTAATTCACCCCTCCACTTT. Protein: CASSPPGGRSNSPLHF.

The V call is TRBV18, the J call TRBJ1-2, with TRBD1 matching over 8 bases. J lost 0 bases, V lost 6 bases, and 15 bases had no gene match. The germline gives CDR1 KGHSH, CDR2 LQKENI. The CDR3 is 18 amino acids. The CDR3 protein is CASSKDYRGTLANYGYTF. The CDR3 region has the DNA TGTGCCAGCTCCAAAGATTACAGGGGGACCCTAGCTAACTATGGCTACACCTTC.

In DNA form, the CDR3 reads TGTGCCACCAGTGGGACTAGCGGGAGGGATCTCCACAATGAGCAGTTCTTC. It translates to CATSGTSGRDLHNEQFF. This chain joins TRBV24-1 and TRBJ2-1; 15 bases are shared with TRBD2. J lost 5 bases, V lost 5 bases, and 6 bases had no gene match. This CDR3 is built from 17 residues. CDR1 is KGHDR and CDR2 is SFDVKD in the germline V gene.

This sequence joins TRBV24-1 and TRBJ2-1, with 9 bases that match TRBD2. V lost 3 bases and J lost 1; bases outside the gene matches: 6. Germline loops: CDR1 KGHDR, CDR2 SFDVKD. The CDR3 extends over 17 amino acids. The CDR3 sequence is CATSDAPSGRSYNEQFF. As DNA, the CDR3 is TGTGCCACCAGTGATGCCCCCAGCGGGAGGTCCTACAATGAGCAGTTCTTC.

V and J are TRBV10-3 and TRBJ2-1; the match to TRBD1 covers 7 bases. The CDR3 is made up of 14 amino acids. Unmatched junction bases numbered 6, after V lost 5 bases and J lost 5 bases. Germline assignment: CDR1 ENHRY and CDR2 SYGVKD. CDR3 region: CAISRRTGDNEQFF. CDR3 nucleotides: TGTGCCATCAGTAGAAGGACAGGCGACAATGAGCAGTTCTTC.

The rearrangement joins TRBV30 to TRBJ2-7, with D maybe TRBD1 (6 bases). The V end was cut by 0 bases, the J end by 3 bases, with 12 bases between. Germline V gene lookup returns CDR1 GTSNPN and CDR2 SVGIG (reference sequence). This CDR3 has 14 amino acids. This CDR3 reads CAWSVMQGNYEQYF. CDR3 coding DNA: TGTGCCTGGAGTGTAATGCAGGGGAACTACGAGCAGTACTTC.